This TCR beta chain is drawn from a study of glioma-infiltrating T cells. Study outcomes and limitations: CDR3 overlap between tissue and blood was very small.

The CDR3 is made up of 15 amino acids. The V and J ends lost 0 bases and 7 bases respectively, with 14 bases between them. The germline gives CDR1 SGHTA, CDR2 FQGNSA. Amplification of TCR alpha and beta CDR3 regions from RNA used iRepertoire nested multiplex PCR. One entry per CDR3 protein results from TCRdb running MiXCR on the multiplex PCR reads. The sample lists approximately 130,000 distinct CDR3 sequences, around 23% occurring once. Concerning this clonotype itself: Its matching antigen is unknown. This may arise from a read error, as a much more abundant clone is one base away.

Source material: glioma tissue, nonneoplastic brain tissue, or PBMCs (not recorded which). This chain uses TRBV7-2 with TRBJ2-3; D is possibly TRBD2 (5 bases). This receptor was identified in a human donor with low-grade glioma or glioblastoma, undergoing nonglioma brain surgery, or in good health (not recorded which). The CDR3 DNA reads TGTGCCAGCAGCTTAGCGGCTAGCTCGTTGAATACGCAGTATTTT. Its translation is CASSLAASSLNTQYF. The full variable domain, with the rest looked up from reference TRBV7-2 and TRBJ2-3, is GAGVSQSPSNKVTEKGKDVELRCDPISGHTALYWYRQSLGQGLEFLIYFQGNSAPDKSGLPSDRFSAERTGGSVSTLTIQRTQQEDSAVYLCASSLAASSLNTQYFGPGTRLTVL.